This T cell receptor (beta chain) was retrieved from a study of identical twins. Carrying unique molecular identifiers, the cDNA also gained a universal primer site through template switching. MiXCR, applied by TCRdb to the 5' RACE reads, yields one record per CDR3 protein. Of around 690,000 distinct CDR3 sequences listed, approximately 21% are singletons. The sample also formed part of further work on T cells expressing NK-cell markers.

The TCR sequence derives from a young woman in good health. The source material was PBMCs.

CDR3 residues: CASSPTGTYGYTF. CDR3 bases: TGTGCCAGCAGCCCGACAGGGACCTATGGCTACACCTTC. The chain is built from TRBV5-6 and TRBJ1-2; 7 bases match TRBD1. The CDR3 has 13 amino acids. V lost 4 bases, J lost 4 bases, and 4 bases stayed unmatched. Germline CDR1 and CDR2: SGHDT and YYEEEE.